The present T cell receptor (beta chain) was sequenced within a study of T cells expressing NK-cell markers. As for the study in general: It was sorted CD3+CD56-NKG2C+, CD3+CD56+NKG2C- and CD3+CD56+NKG2C+ T cells that provided the TCR beta repertoires. The eight sequenced donors comprised seven who were HCMV-seropositive and one who was seronegative.

Reanalyzing the 5' RACE reads, TCRdb keeps one entry per CDR3 protein, without DNA. This listing includes tens of thousands of distinct CDR3 sequences. For this clonotype: Its cognate antigen is unknown.

This CDR3 has 15 amino acids. In germline, CDR1 is SGHTA, CDR2 FQGNSA. Study results and limitations: These clonotypes also led the CD3+CD56-NKG2C+ fraction in a handful of donors. The dominant NKG2C+ clonotypes represented about 1.0-7.5% of CD8+ T cells in six donors.

The rearrangement links TRBV7-2 to TRBJ2-7; checking the TCRdb D call of TRBD2 is not possible without DNA. Sequenced input: blood T cells: a sorted CD56 or NKG2C T cell subset, CD4+ or CD8+ T cells, or bulk PBMC T cells (not recorded which). This TCR was recovered from a woman between 18 and 70 years old in good health. The chain's CDR3 is CASSTGRVGTYEQYF.